This is a list of T cell receptor beta chains from one sample in a study of Ad26.COV2.S vaccination and SARS-CoV-2 variants. This table comes from immunoSEQ multiplex PCR, and its TCRdb copy is limited to in-frame clones, with some not included. The repertoire holds around 300,000 clones, 75% to 90% seen once, with 4.5% to 5.5% in the top ten. Sequenced material: peripheral blood, taken in a trial of Ad26.COV2.S vaccine versus placebo. These receptor sequences come from a person between 18 and 59 years old who received the Ad26.COV2.S COVID-19 vaccine or a placebo. The CDR3 runs from the conserved cysteine through the conserved F or W.

V gene | CDR3 protein
TRBV5-4 | CASSSAGTGSYGEQFF
TRBV7-6 | CASSSGQLNTEAFF
TRBV6-5 | CASGGQKKFF
TRBV2 | CASGGTPNTEAFF
TRBV27 | CASSVTRPGAGGPSTYEQYF
TRBV20-1 | CSAPRERTF
TRBV4-1 | CASSPSEIDEQFF
TRBV24-1 | CATSGGGTGYNEQFF
TRBV19 | CASSPSGRDNYGYTF
TRBV3-1/TRBV3-2 | CASSHPGAGNTIYF
TRBV20-1 | CSATTHTEAFF
TRBV7-8 | CASSLRGGSTDTQYF
TRBV18 | CASSPPAGAGYGYTF
TRBV5-5 | CASSSWGFLRDSSYEQYF
TRBV6-4 | CASSVETGYNEQFF
TRBV28 | CASSLLVDYGYTF
TRBV6-5 | CASSLTSGSTDTQYF
TRBV5-1 | CASSLDGGTEAFF